These T cell receptor beta chains were read from a single sample in a study of shared clonotypes between healthy human individuals. Sequencing used immunoSEQ multiplex PCR; TCRdb keeps in-frame clones, though not all of them. This table holds roughly 2.2 million clones, 85% to 95% found once. Sequencing input: naive CD4+ T cells from PBMCs. Every receptor here comes from a man between 18 and 35 years old in good health. Some clones in this sample may be carry-over from other donors' samples. CDR3s include the opening cysteine and the closing phenylalanine or tryptophan. The D gene is left open where the match is weak. The size field is filled for only some rows; it gives once, few, many or a size class.

TRBV2,-,-,TRBJ1-2,TGTGCCAGCAGTCGGACGGCTAACTATGGCTACACCTTC,CASSRTANYGYTF
TRBV10-3,once,-,TRBJ2-6,TGTGCCACGGGGGCGACTGGGGCCAACGTCCTGACTTTC,CATGATGANVLTF
TRBV6-5,-,-,TRBJ2-7,TGTGCCAGCAGAAGACCCGTCGGGCTGAACGAGCAGTACTTC,CASRRPVGLNEQYF
TRBV28,-,TRBD1,TRBJ1-5,TGTGCCAGCAGAGGGGGCTCGTTAGGTCAGCCCCAGCATTTT,CASRGGSLGQPQHF
TRBV6-5,few,-,TRBJ1-2,TGTGCCAGCAGTTCCTCCTATGGCTACACCTTC,CASSSSYGYTF
TRBV27,-,-,TRBJ2-7,TGTGCCAGCAGGATGACAGTTCGTAACACCTACGAGCAGTACTTC,CASRMTVRNTYEQYF
TRBV7-3,-,-,TRBJ2-1,TGTGCCAGCAGCTTAAGCGTCAACCGCGGGGTGAACAATGAGCAGTTCTTC,CASSLSVNRGVNNEQFF
TRBV28,-,-,TRBJ2-1,TGTGCCAGCAGTTTCGAAAGCTCCTACAATGAGCAGTTCTTC,CASSFESSYNEQFF
TRBV29-1,once,-,TRBJ2-7,TGCAGCGCTCTTTACGAGTACGCGACCTCCTACGAGCAGTACTTC,CSALYEYATSYEQYF
TRBV7-2,-,TRBD1,TRBJ2-1,TGTGCCAGCAGCTTAGGAGGGGGCCGCTCCTACAATGAGCAGTTCTTC,CASSLGGGRSYNEQFF
TRBV7-9,-,-,TRBJ2-3,TGTGCCAGCAGCTACTTGGGATGGACACTAAGCACTAGCACAGATACGCAGTATTTT,CASSYLGWTLSTSTDTQYF
TRBV5-1,-,-,TRBJ2-3,TGCGCCAGCAGCTCTGGGGCAGGGAGCACAGATACGCAGTATTTT,CASSSGAGSTDTQYF
TRBV6-6,-,-,TRBJ2-5,TGTGCCAGCAGTTACTCTAGAGAGGCCCAGTACTTC,CASSYSREAQYF
TRBV5-4,-,-,TRBJ2-5,TGTGCCAGCAGCGGAAGGGACTCGTCAGAGACCCAGTACTTC,CASSGRDSSETQYF
TRBV20-1,once,TRBD1,TRBJ1-2,TGCAGTGCAAATGACAGGGGTGGCTACACCTTC,CSANDRGGYTF
TRBV27,-,TRBD1,TRBJ2-7,TGTGCCAGCGGCGGACAGGGGGCCTACCCCTACGAGCAGTACTTC,CASGGQGAYPYEQYF
TRBV14,-,TRBD2,TRBJ2-1,TGTGCCAGCAGCCAAGTGGGGCCTAGCGGTGAGCAGTTCTTC,CASSQVGPSGEQFF
TRBV11-2,-,TRBD2,TRBJ2-5,TGTGCCAGCAGCTTAGATCCACTAGCGGGAGGGGTGACCCAGTACTTC,CASSLDPLAGGVTQYF
TRBV6-5,-,-,TRBJ2-7,TGTGCCAGCGCGGCAGGGGCAGCCTACGAGCAGTACTTC,CASAAGAAYEQYF
TRBV4-2,once,TRBD2,TRBJ2-1,TGTGCCAGCAGCCAAGTCCCGGGAGGCTCCTACAATGAGCAGTTCTTC,CASSQVPGGSYNEQFF
TRBV18,once,-,TRBJ2-1,TGTGCCAGCTCACCACGCAGCTCCTACAATGAGCAGTTCTTC,CASSPRSSYNEQFF
TRBV5-1,-,TRBD1,TRBJ2-3,TGCGCCAGCAGCTTGCGGGACAGGACCTTGGATACGCAGTATTTT,CASSLRDRTLDTQYF
TRBV6-9,-,-,TRBJ2-5,TGTGCCAGCAGTTATCCGCGAGGAGAGACCCAGTACTTC,CASSYPRGETQYF
TRBV6-5,once,-,TRBJ1-1,TGTGCCAGCCGCGGACTCTCTCGTAGGGTCACTGAAGCTTTCTTT,CASRGLSRRVTEAFF
TRBV19,-,-,TRBJ1-5,TGTGCCAGTAGTATAAACTTGAGGGGAAGCAATCAGCCCCAGCATTTT,CASSINLRGSNQPQHF
TRBV5-1,-,TRBD1,TRBJ2-2,TGCGCCAGCAGCATGGACAGGGGGCTAACCGGGGAGCTGTTTTTT,CASSMDRGLTGELFF
TRBV19,-,-,TRBJ2-3,TGTGCCAGTGGGGAACTAGATACGCAGTATTTT,CASGELDTQYF
TRBV9,-,TRBD1,TRBJ1-2,TGTGCCAGCAGCGCTGAGCGACAGGGGCCCTTCAAAAGGGGCTATGGCTACACCTTC,CASSAERQGPFKRGYGYTF
TRBV4-2,-,TRBD1,TRBJ1-2,TGTGCCAGCAGCCAAGTAGCTACAGGGGGGAACTATGGCTACACCTTC,CASSQVATGGNYGYTF
TRBV25-1,-,-,TRBJ2-2,TGTGCCAGCAGAGGTTACACCGGGGAGCTGTTTTTT,CASRGYTGELFF
TRBV7-2,-,-,TRBJ2-7,TGTGCCAGCAGCTCGGCGGGGGAGCAGTACTTC,CASSSAGEQYF
TRBV6-5,-,-,TRBJ1-2,TGTGCCAGCAGATCAGACAGCCCCTATGGCTACACCTTC,CASRSDSPYGYTF
TRBV18,-,TRBD1,TRBJ2-1,TGTGCCAGCTCACCACTAAGGGACAGTCTAAGCTCCTACAATGAGCAGTTCTTC,CASSPLRDSLSSYNEQFF
TRBV27,-,TRBD1,TRBJ2-4,TGTGCCAGCAGTTCGGGACAGAAAAACATTCAGTACTTC,CASSSGQKNIQYF
TRBV29-1,-,-,TRBJ2-2,TGCAGCGTCCGGGTCGCGCCGCGAAGGGAGCTGTTTTTT,CSVRVAPRRELFF
TRBV7-3,once,TRBD2,TRBJ2-2,TGTGCCAGCAGCCTCATAGCGGGAGAAGGCGGGGAGCTGTTTTTT,CASSLIAGEGGELFF
TRBV28,-,TRBD1,TRBJ1-5,TGTGCCAGCAGCCTAAGACAGGGAAATTCTCAGCCCCAGCATTTT,CASSLRQGNSQPQHF
TRBV29-1,-,-,TRBJ1-1,TGCAGCGGGGTCCAGGGAGGCACTGAAGCTTTCTTT,CSGVQGGTEAFF
TRBV18,-,-,TRBJ2-7,TGTGCCAGCTCACCAAGGACGACGGATAACGAGCAGTACTTC,CASSPRTTDNEQYF
TRBV30,-,-,TRBJ2-1,TGTGCCTGGACCGACCCCTACAATGAGCAGTTCTTC,CAWTDPYNEQFF
TRBV14,-,TRBD1,TRBJ2-2,TGTGCCAGCAGCCAAGTTCCCTGGAGGACAGGGGGCACCGGGGAGCTGTTTTTT,CASSQVPWRTGGTGELFF
TRBV5-1,-,-,TRBJ1-5,TGCGCCAGCAGCTTGGCCCTGGGGGATCAGCCCCAGCATTTT,CASSLALGDQPQHF
TRBV6-1,-,-,TRBJ1-5,TGTGCCAGCAGTGACGGGGCCGATCAGCCCCAGCATTTT,CASSDGADQPQHF